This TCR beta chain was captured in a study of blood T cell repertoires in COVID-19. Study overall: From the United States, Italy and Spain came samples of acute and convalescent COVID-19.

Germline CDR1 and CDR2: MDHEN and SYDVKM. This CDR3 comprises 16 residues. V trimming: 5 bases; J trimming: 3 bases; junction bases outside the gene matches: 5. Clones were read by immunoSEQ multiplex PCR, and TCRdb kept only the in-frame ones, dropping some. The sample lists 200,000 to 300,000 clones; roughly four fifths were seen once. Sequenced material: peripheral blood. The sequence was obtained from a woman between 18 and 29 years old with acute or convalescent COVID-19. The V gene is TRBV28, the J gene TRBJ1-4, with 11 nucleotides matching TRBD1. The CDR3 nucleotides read TGTGCCAGCAGTGGGTGGACAGGGGGCTCTAATGAAAAACTGTTTTTT. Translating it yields CASSGWTGGSNEKLFF. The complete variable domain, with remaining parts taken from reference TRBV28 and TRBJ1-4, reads DVKVTQSSRYLVKRTGEKVFLECVQDMDHENMFWYRQDPGLGLRLIYFSYDVKMKEKGDIPEGYSVSREKKERFSLILESASTNQTSMYLCASSGWTGGSNEKLFFGSGTQLSVL.